Included here is one T cell receptor (beta chain) sequence, with context. It has no known antigen specificity. Per-nucleotide qualities are absent, and no much larger clonotype sits a single base away. These data originate in a study of human T cells and chemical hapten exposure (dated by TCRdb to the early 2020s). Concerning the study at large: For sensitization, 2% DPC in acetone was applied to a roughly 2 cm by roughly 2 cm area of upper inner arm skin. Throughout the study period of about 22 weeks, patients also received therapeutic DPC doses to the scalp every week. Patch testing was performed on the upper back with Finn chambers containing 0.01% DPC, and the patch tests were scored after 6 days according to International Contact Dermatitis Research Group standards. The mostly female patient cohort included alopecia areata with under or over 50% scalp involvement, alopecia totalis and alopecia universalis. Libraries were pooled for sequencing, and variation in per-sample TCR yields was attributed mainly to small differences in library volumes within the pool. The study tracked peripheral blood TCR repertoire changes in vivo during primary and secondary sensitization to the hapten diphenylcyclopropenone (DPC) in alopecia patients. Blood was sampled from patients pre-sensitization (week 0) and at 2, 6 and about 24 weeks after DPC sensitization. Blood for TCR sequencing was provided by twenty-nine alopecia patients at one to four time points (pre-sensitization, 2, 6 and 24 weeks).

Libraries came from RACE. Sequencer: NextSeq 500. During library preparation, unique molecular identifiers were attached to individual cDNA molecules so that TCRs could be counted quantitatively and reproducibly. Each blood RNA sample was used to sequence both TCR alpha and TCR beta chains. As for the authors' bioinformatics: The median number of TCRs per sample was 90,000 to 100,000, ranging from roughly 23,224 to 690,600. V, J and CDR3 annotation of the TCR reads was performed with the Decombinator software suite. Every sample was subsampled to the same number of TCRs (28,000) for the PS versus PT1 abundance plots. TCRs were defined as expanded if absent before sensitization and observed at least eight times at the 2-week time point. TCRdb handled the public reads itself, with Q25 trimming in fastp and clone calling in MiXCR, and kept productive beta chains. Each entry merges the rows of one CDR3 protein and shows their most common DNA and genes. The V and J calls, along with clone size, are taken from TCRdb and not from the paper's own processing. This sample comprises approximately 400,000 distinct CDR3 sequences, approximately 5% of them detected only once. About 2.5% of the sample is in the top ten clones.

The sample's time point, from its label and the paper: pre-sensitization, week 0. The treatment or condition label, read with the paper, signifies: therapeutic diphenylcyclopropenone sensitization with weekly scalp DPC. At every patch-test visit, the blood draw took place before the patch test was put on. Patients were considered eligible if aged 18 to 70, diagnosed with alopecia and deemed suitable for DPC therapy, and patients were excluded if pregnant. Unfractionated whole blood was collected in Tempus Blood RNA tubes, and total RNA was extracted from that blood. General study outcomes and caveats: After repeated subsampling, changes were observed in the strength of the expansion versus patch-test correlation and in the threshold at which the correlation became significant. Compared with pre-sensitization or healthy control sets, expanded TCRs formed significantly more large CDR3 similarity clusters, which is consistent with antigen-driven responses. Alopecia, a presumed autoimmune disease, was present in all patients, so the immune response of the patients might differ from that of healthy individuals. DPC sensitization did not change how many TCRs were above 1 in 1000 frequency, and no evidence was found of alterations in global repertoire structure. Patch test score was positively correlated with the number of PT1 expanded TCRs, with significance at thresholds 8, 16 and 32 but not at 4.

CDR1 LGHNA and CDR2 YNFKEQ are derived from the germline V gene. From the cysteine up to the phenylalanine, the CDR3 has a length of 16 residues. Just CDR3 DNA is preserved here, 48 bases in frame from base 1. Trimming accounts for 4 bases at V and 2 bases at J, while the number of junction bases matched to no gene is 10. This TCR came from a woman aged 45-65 years with alopecia areata. Some clones in this sample may be carry-over from other donors' samples. Recombination connected TRBV4-2 to TRBJ2-7; TRBD2 agrees with 8 junctional bases. Sequenced here: whole blood, sampled in connection with sensitization to the hapten diphenylcyclopropenone (DPC). The DNA sequence is given as TGTGCCAGCAGCCCCGGGGGAGCGGGAGCCGCCTACGAGCAGTACTTC. Its coded protein is CASSPGGAGAAYEQYF.